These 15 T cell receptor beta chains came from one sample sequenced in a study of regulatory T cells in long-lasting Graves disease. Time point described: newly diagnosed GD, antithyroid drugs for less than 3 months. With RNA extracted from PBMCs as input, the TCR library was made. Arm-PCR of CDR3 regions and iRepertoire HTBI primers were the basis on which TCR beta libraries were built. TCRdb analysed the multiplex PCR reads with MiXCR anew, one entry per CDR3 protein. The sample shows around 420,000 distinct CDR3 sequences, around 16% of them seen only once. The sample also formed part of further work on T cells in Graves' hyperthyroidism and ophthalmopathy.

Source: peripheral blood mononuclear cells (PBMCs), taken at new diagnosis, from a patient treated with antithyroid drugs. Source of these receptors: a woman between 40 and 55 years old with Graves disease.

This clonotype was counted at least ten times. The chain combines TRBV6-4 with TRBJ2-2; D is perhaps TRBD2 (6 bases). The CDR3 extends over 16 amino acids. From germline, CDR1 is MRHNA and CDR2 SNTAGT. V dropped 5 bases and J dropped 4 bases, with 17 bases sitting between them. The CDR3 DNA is TGTGCCAGCAGTCCCCTGGGGGGAGTCTCCACCGGGGAGCTGTTTTTT. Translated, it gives CASSPLGGVSTGELFF.

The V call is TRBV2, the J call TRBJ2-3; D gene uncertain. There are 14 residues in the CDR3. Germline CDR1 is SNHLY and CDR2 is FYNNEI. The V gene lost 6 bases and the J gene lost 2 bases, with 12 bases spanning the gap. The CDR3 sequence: CASSSRQNTDTQYF. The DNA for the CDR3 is TGTGCCAGCAGCTCTCGGCAGAACACAGATACGCAGTATTTT.

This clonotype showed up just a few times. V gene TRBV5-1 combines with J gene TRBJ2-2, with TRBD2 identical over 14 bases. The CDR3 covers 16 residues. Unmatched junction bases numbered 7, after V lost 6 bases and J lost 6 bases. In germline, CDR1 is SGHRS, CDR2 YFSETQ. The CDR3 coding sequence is TGCGCCAGCAACATCGGGACTAGCGGGAGTGCCGGGGAGCTGTTTTTT. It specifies CASNIGTSGSAGELFF.

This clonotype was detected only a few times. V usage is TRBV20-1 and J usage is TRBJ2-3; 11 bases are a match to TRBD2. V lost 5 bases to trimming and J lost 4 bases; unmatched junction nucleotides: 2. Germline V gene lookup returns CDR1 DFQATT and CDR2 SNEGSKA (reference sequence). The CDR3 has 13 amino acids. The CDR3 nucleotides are TGCAGTGCTCGTAGCGGGAGGGCAGATACGCAGTATTTT. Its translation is CSARSGRADTQYF.

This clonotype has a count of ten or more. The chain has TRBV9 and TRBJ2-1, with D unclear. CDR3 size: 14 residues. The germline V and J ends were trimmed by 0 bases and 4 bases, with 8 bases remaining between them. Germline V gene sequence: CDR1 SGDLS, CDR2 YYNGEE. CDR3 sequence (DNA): TGTGCCAGCAGCGTAGGTGCGGAATACAATGAGCAGTTCTTC. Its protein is CASSVGAEYNEQFF.

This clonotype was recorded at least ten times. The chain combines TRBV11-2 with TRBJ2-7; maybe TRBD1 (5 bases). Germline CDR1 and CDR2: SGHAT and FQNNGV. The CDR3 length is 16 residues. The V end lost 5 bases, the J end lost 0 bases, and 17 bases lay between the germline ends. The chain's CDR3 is CASSATENLSSYEQYF. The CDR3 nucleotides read TGTGCCAGCAGCGCGACAGAAAATTTGAGCTCCTACGAGCAGTACTTC.

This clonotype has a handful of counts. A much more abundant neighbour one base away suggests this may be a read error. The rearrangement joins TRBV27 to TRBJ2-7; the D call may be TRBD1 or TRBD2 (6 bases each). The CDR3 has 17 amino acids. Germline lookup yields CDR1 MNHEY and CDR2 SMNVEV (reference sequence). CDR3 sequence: CASSLSIRTGRTYGQYF. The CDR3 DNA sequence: TGTGCCAGCAGTTTATCGATTCGTACAGGGAGGACCTACGGGCAGTACTTC.

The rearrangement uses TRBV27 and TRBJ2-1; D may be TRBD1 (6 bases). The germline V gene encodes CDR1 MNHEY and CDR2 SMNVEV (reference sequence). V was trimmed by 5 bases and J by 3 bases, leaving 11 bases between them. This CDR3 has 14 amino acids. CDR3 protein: CASSPQGVYNEQFF. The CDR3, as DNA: TGTGCCAGCAGTCCACAGGGAGTCTACAATGAGCAGTTCTTC.

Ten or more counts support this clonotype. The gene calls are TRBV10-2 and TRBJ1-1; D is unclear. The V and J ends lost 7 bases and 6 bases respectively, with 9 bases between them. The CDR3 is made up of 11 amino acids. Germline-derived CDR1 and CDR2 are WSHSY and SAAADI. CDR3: CASTGGAEAFF. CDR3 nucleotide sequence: TGCGCCAGCACGGGCGGGGCTGAAGCTTTCTTT.

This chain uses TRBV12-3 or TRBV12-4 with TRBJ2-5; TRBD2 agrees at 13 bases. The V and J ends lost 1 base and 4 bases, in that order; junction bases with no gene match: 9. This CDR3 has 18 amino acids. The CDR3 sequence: CASSLGAGLAGEGETQYF. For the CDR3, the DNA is TGTGCCAGCAGTTTAGGGGCCGGACTAGCGGGAGAGGGAGAGACCCAGTACTTC.

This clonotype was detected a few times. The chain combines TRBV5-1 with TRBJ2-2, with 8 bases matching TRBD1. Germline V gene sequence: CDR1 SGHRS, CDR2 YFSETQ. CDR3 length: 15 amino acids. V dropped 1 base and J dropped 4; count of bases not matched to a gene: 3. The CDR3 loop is CASSLWDRSTGELFF. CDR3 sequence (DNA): TGCGCCAGCAGCTTGTGGGACAGGAGCACCGGGGAGCTGTTTTTT.

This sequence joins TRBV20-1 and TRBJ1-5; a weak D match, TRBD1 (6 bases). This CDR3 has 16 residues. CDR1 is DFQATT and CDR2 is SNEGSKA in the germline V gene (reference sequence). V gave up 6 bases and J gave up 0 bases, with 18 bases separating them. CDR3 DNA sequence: TGCAGTGCGACCGACAGGAGGGGACTTAGCAATCAGCCCCAGCATTTT. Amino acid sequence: CSATDRRGLSNQPQHF.

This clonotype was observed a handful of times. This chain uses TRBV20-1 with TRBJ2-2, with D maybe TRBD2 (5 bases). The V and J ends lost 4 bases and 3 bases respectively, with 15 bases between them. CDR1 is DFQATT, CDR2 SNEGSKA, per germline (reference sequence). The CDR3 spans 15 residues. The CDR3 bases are TGCAGTGCTAAGAGCTCGGCGGAGGACACCGGGGAGCTGTTTTTT. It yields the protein CSAKSSAEDTGELFF.

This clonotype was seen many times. CDR3 in amino acids: CASKAQGTNEKLFF. The CDR3 coding sequence is TGTGCCAGCAAAGCACAGGGAACTAATGAAAAACTGTTTTTT. The chain is built from TRBV12-3 or TRBV12-4 and TRBJ1-4; perhaps TRBD1 as D (6 bases). V lost 7 bases and J 1 base, leaving 10 bases between the germline ends. The CDR3 covers 14 residues.

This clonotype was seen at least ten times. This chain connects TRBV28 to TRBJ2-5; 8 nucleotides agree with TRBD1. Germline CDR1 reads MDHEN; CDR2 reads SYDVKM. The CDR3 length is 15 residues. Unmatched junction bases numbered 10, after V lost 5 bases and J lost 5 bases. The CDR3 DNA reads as TGTGCCAGCAGTCCTCCCCGGGACAGGTGGGAGACCCAGTACTTC. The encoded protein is CASSPPRDRWETQYF. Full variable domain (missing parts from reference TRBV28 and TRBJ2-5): DVKVTQSSRYLVKRTGEKVFLECVQDMDHENMFWYRQDPGLGLRLIYFSYDVKMKEKGDIPEGYSVSREKKERFSLILESASTNQTSMYLCASSPPRDRWETQYFGPGTRLLVL.